The 10 T cell receptor beta chains below all came from one sample that was sequenced in a study of spatial heterogeneity in lung cancer. TCRdb analysed the 5' RACE reads with MiXCR anew, one entry per CDR3 protein. The data hold roughly 45,000 distinct CDR3 sequences, with more than 20% observed a single time. Described time point: blood at routine non-recurrence follow-up after resection. The source was PBMCs, collected at follow-up. The receptors were sampled from a female donor with early-stage non-small cell lung cancer.

This chain connects TRBV20-1 to TRBJ2-3; a possible D gene is TRBD1 (6 bases). This CDR3 has 14 residues. Germline CDR1 reads DFQATT; CDR2 reads SNEGSKA (reference sequence). Trimming cost V 5 bases and J 3 bases, with 15 bases left between them. The CDR3 reads CSADSGEGTDTQYF. The DNA for the CDR3 is TGCAGTGCTGATTCAGGGGAAGGGACAGATACGCAGTATTTT.

The chain uses TRBV5-1 and TRBJ2-2; D not resolved. V lost 3 bases and J 2 bases, leaving 17 bases between the germline ends. The CDR3 contains 17 residues. Germline loops: CDR1 SGHRS, CDR2 YFSETQ. This CDR3 is CASSSRSRRLNTGELFF. In DNA form, the CDR3 reads TGCGCCAGCAGCTCGCGCTCCCGAAGACTTAACACCGGGGAGCTGTTTTTT.

This clonotype was counted many times. The CDR3 sequence: CASSTTSGTYNEQFF. CDR3 in DNA: TGTGCCAGCTCAACAACTAGCGGGACTTACAATGAGCAGTTCTTC. The V gene is TRBV18, the J gene TRBJ2-1; 10 positions match TRBD2. V was pared by 5 bases and J by 4 bases, with 5 bases of the junction left unmatched. There are 15 residues in the CDR3. The V gene's germline CDR1 is KGHSH and CDR2 LQKENI.

The rearrangement links TRBV13 to TRBJ1-6; possible D gene TRBD1, 5 bases. The V gene's germline CDR1 is PRHDT and CDR2 FYEKMQ (reference sequence). The CDR3 is made up of 12 amino acids. V lost 2 bases to trimming and J lost 14 bases, with 10 bases between them. The CDR3 is CASSLQGGTLHF. The CDR3 bases are TGTGCCAGCAGCTTACAGGGCGGTACCCTCCACTTT.

This chain joins TRBV7-9 and TRBJ2-7; possible D gene TRBD1, 6 bases. The CDR3 contains 16 residues. CDR1 is SEHNR, CDR2 FQNEAQ, per germline (reference sequence). The V and J ends lost 5 bases and 4 bases respectively, with 21 bases between them. The CDR3 spells CASSSSRGETPYEQYV. The CDR3 DNA follows: TGTGCCAGCAGCAGTAGCAGGGGTGAAACACCTTACGAGCAGTACGTC.

The chain employs TRBV6-5 and TRBJ2-2; no definite D call. CDR3 length: 13 amino acids. Germline assignment: CDR1 MNHEY and CDR2 SVGAGI. V dropped 7 bases and J dropped 5 bases, with 11 bases sitting between them. CDR3 bases: TGTGCCAGCACCGCGGCCGTAACCGGGGAGCTGTTTTTT. Translation: CASTAAVTGELFF.

There are many counts of this clonotype. Compared with germline, one end of the junction differs, possibly owing to a read error. The CDR3 sequence: CASRASGAGLSYF. The CDR3 nucleotides read TGTGCCAGCAGGGCCTCAGGGGCCGGTCTATCTTATTTT. The rearrangement joins TRBV6-5 to TRBJ1-5; TRBD1 might be the D (6 bases). The CDR3 length is 13 residues. Germline V gene data show CDR1 as MNHEY and CDR2 as SVGAGI.

This clonotype appeared many times. The chain joins TRBV9 to TRBJ1-3; no clear D gene. Per the germline V gene, CDR1 is SGDLS and CDR2 is YYNGEE. V dropped 4 bases and J dropped 2 bases, with 19 bases sitting between them. This CDR3 has 17 amino acids. The CDR3 here is CASSFQRTPGPGNTIYF. CDR3 sequence (DNA): TGTGCCAGCAGCTTCCAAAGGACTCCCGGACCTGGAAACACCATATATTTT.

This clonotype turned up a few times. The chain is built from TRBV5-1 and TRBJ1-2; D possibly corresponds to TRBD1 (5 bases). The germline V and J ends were trimmed by 6 bases and 4 bases, with 16 bases remaining between them. Germline V gene lookup returns CDR1 SGHRS and CDR2 YFSETQ. This CDR3 has 14 residues. The CDR3 protein is CASTVRAGSYGYTF. CDR3 nucleotides: TGCGCCAGCACAGTTAGAGCAGGGAGCTATGGCTACACCTTC.

This clonotype is medium-sized (0.01 to 0.1%) by share. This chain connects TRBV6-1 to TRBJ2-4, with D maybe TRBD1 (6 bases). The V gene lost 2 bases and the J gene lost 6 bases, with 14 bases spanning the gap. This CDR3 has 15 amino acids. The germline CDR1 and CDR2 sequences are MNHNS and SASEGT. CDR3 nucleotide sequence: TGTGCCAGCAGTGAAAGGAGGACAGCTTTAAACATTCAGTACTTC. It is translated as CASSERRTALNIQYF.